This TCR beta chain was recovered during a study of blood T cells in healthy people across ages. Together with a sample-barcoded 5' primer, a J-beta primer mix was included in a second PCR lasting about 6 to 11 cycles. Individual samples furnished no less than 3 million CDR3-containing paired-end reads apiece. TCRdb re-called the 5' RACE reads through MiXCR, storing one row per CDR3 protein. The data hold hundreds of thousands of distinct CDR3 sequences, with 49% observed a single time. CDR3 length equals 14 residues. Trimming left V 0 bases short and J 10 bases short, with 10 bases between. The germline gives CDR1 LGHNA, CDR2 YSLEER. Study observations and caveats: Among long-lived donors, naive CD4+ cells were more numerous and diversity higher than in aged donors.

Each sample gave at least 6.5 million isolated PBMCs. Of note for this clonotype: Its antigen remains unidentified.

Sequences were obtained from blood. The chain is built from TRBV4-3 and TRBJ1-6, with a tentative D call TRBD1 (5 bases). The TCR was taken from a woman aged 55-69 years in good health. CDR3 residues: CASSQERGRSPLHF. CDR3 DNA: TGCGCCAGCAGCCAAGAGAGGGGACGATCACCCCTCCACTTT.